This is a list of T cell receptor beta chains from one sample in a study of blood T cell repertoires in COVID-19. The repertoire was sequenced with immunoSEQ multiplex PCR; TCRdb's copy has only in-frame clones and lacks some. Of about 190,000 clones in the sample, roughly 84% were seen once. Material: PBMCs or T cells enriched from blood (not recorded which). The receptors were gathered from a woman aged 25 to 39 who had recovered from COVID-19. Each CDR3 is given with its conserved first and last residue. A D gene is named only where the DNA matches it firmly. Size is stated for part of the rows, as once, few or many counts, or as a class when the clone is expanded.

cdr3_nt,cdr3_aa,clone_size,d_call,j_call,v_call
TGTGCCAGCACCAACAGGGGCAGCTCCTACAATGAGCAGTTCTTC,CASTNRGSSYNEQFF,.,TRBD1,TRBJ2-1,TRBV28
TGTGCCAGCTCCCCCAACAGGAACACTGAAGCTTTCTTT,CASSPNRNTEAFF,once,.,TRBJ1-1,TRBV18
TGCGCCAGCAAAGGGGTTGGTAATTCACCCCTCCACTTT,CASKGVGNSPLHF,.,.,TRBJ1-6,TRBV10-1
TGTGCCAGCAGCCAGTCCGGACTAGCGGGATACTACGAGCAGTACTTC,CASSQSGLAGYYEQYF,.,TRBD2,TRBJ2-7,TRBV4-2
TGTGCCAGCAGTTTATCGATGTTGGACTCCTGGTGGTTCAATGAGCAGTTCTTC,CASSLSMLDSWWFNEQFF,.,.,TRBJ2-1,TRBV27
TGTGCCAGCAGCTTGTCTGTCGACAATGAGCAGTTCTTC,CASSLSVDNEQFF,few,.,TRBJ2-1,TRBV5-4
TGTGCCAGCAGCGCAGGACAGGCTACGGGGACGCAGTATTTT,CASSAGQATGTQYF,few,TRBD1,TRBJ2-3,TRBV9
TGTGCCAGCAGTTTGTCAACTCGACTATACTACGAGCAGTACTTC,CASSLSTRLYYEQYF,.,.,TRBJ2-7,TRBV28
TGCGCCAGCAGCTTGGGAGCGAAGAAGAGCAACGAGCAGTACTTC,CASSLGAKKSNEQYF,.,.,TRBJ2-7,TRBV5-1
TGTGCCAGCAGTCCGGGACAGGTGAACTATGGCTACACCTTC,CASSPGQVNYGYTF,.,TRBD1,TRBJ1-2,TRBV27
TGTGCCAGTAGTTCGGACAGCCTAAAACCTAACTATGGCTACACCTTC,CASSSDSLKPNYGYTF,.,.,TRBJ1-2,TRBV19
TGTGCCAGCAGGACGGACAGGGCGAGGAATTCACCCCTCCACTTT,CASRTDRARNSPLHF,.,TRBD1,TRBJ1-6,TRBV6-5
TGTGCCAGCAGCTTGGGGACTCGCAGGGGACTAGCGGGAAACAACAATGAGCAGTTCTTC,CASSLGTRRGLAGNNNEQFF,.,TRBD2,TRBJ2-1,TRBV5-5
TGTGCCAGCAGCCTGGACTACACCGGGGAGCTGTTTTTT,CASSLDYTGELFF,.,.,TRBJ2-2,TRBV2
TGTGCCACCAGCAGTCAGGGGGCGCGACAGCCCCAGCATTTT,CATSSQGARQPQHF,once,TRBD1,TRBJ1-5,TRBV15
TGCGCCAGCAGCTTCGGGACTAGCGAACACAATGAGCAGTTCTTC,CASSFGTSEHNEQFF,.,TRBD2,TRBJ2-1,TRBV5-1
TGTGCCAGCAGCCGCGGAGAACCAGAGGATACGCAGTATTTT,CASSRGEPEDTQYF,.,.,TRBJ2-3,TRBV5-6
TGTGCCAGCAGCTCTCAGGGCTACTATGGCTACACCTTC,CASSSQGYYGYTF,.,.,TRBJ1-2,TRBV6-5
TGTGCCAGCAGTTTTACCCCCTCGGTCGAGCAGTACTTC,CASSFTPSVEQYF,few,.,TRBJ2-7,TRBV27
TGCGCCAGCAGCTTCGGGGGGAACGCTATGGACTACACCTTC,CASSFGGNAMDYTF,.,.,TRBJ1-2,TRBV5-1
TGTGCCAGCAGCTCACCCTCTCAGGTTCACAATGAGCAGTTCTTC,CASSSPSQVHNEQFF,.,.,TRBJ2-1,TRBV11-3
TGTGCCAGCAGTTTAGTCAGAACTGAAGCTTTCTTT,CASSLVRTEAFF,.,.,TRBJ1-1,TRBV12-3/TRBV12-4
TGTGCCAGCAGCCCGGGACAGGGGGCCGGGTTGAGAACTGAAGCTTTCTTT,CASSPGQGAGLRTEAFF,.,TRBD1,TRBJ1-1,TRBV5-5
TGTGCCAGCAGCTCAACCTTGGGTCGGAGGACTGAAGCTTTCTTT,CASSSTLGRRTEAFF,.,.,TRBJ1-1,TRBV7-9
TGTGCCAGCAGCCAAGAAGGGCTGGGGCACCAGACCCAGTACTTC,CASSQEGLGHQTQYF,few,.,TRBJ2-5,TRBV3-1/TRBV3-2
TGTGCCAGCTGGAGGGACCAGGTGTCCCATGAGCAGTTCTTC,CASWRDQVSHEQFF,.,.,TRBJ2-1,TRBV6-5
TGTGCCAGCAGCACCATTAGCGGGGTTCATAACAATGAGCAGTTCTTC,CASSTISGVHNNEQFF,once,TRBD2,TRBJ2-1,TRBV9
TGTGCCACGGGGGCGACGCGGGAGACCCAGTACTTC,CATGATRETQYF,.,.,TRBJ2-5,TRBV15
TGTGCCAGCGGAGAGGATAGCAATCAGCCCCAGCATTTT,CASGEDSNQPQHF,.,.,TRBJ1-5,TRBV27
TGTGCCAGCAGTGAATCGGCGGCAACTAATGAAAAACTGTTTTTT,CASSESAATNEKLFF,once,.,TRBJ1-4,TRBV2
TGTGCCAGCAGTTTATCTCTGCGGGACTACGAGCAGTACTTC,CASSLSLRDYEQYF,.,.,TRBJ2-7,TRBV28
TGTGCCAGCAGCCCAGCACTGGCGGGGGCTGAAGCTTTCTTT,CASSPALAGAEAFF,once,.,TRBJ1-1,TRBV7-2
TGTGCCAGCAGCTTTGACCCCTCAGGGGATACGCAGTATTTT,CASSFDPSGDTQYF,.,.,TRBJ2-3,TRBV5-5
TGTGCCAGCAGCTCCAAGGGGGCGCTTGAAGCTTTCTTT,CASSSKGALEAFF,.,TRBD1,TRBJ1-1,TRBV6-5
TGTGCCTGGGATCCACCGGGGGTACTCGAAAAGGGGCAGTTCTTC,CAWDPPGVLEKGQFF,.,.,TRBJ2-1,TRBV30
TGTGCCAGCAGTGAAGCGCCCAGCGGGAGAGGGTACAATGAGCAGTTCTTC,CASSEAPSGRGYNEQFF,.,TRBD2,TRBJ2-1,TRBV2
TGTGCCAGCAGCGCGCCGGGACAGGGGGCCAGGGATTCACCCCTCCACTTT,CASSAPGQGARDSPLHF,.,TRBD1,TRBJ1-6,TRBV9
TGTGCCAGCAGTCCCCAGATCAATCAGCCCCAGCATTTT,CASSPQINQPQHF,.,.,TRBJ1-5,TRBV6-2/TRBV6-3
TGTGCCAGCAACTCGGGAGTCGAGCAGTACTTC,CASNSGVEQYF,.,.,TRBJ2-7,TRBV7-9
TGCGCCAGCAGCCACTCCCTCTCTACAGATACGCAGTATTTT,CASSHSLSTDTQYF,.,.,TRBJ2-3,TRBV4-1
TGTGCCAGCAGACCCCCGCGGTCCCCAGCTTACGACTATGGCTACACCTTC,CASRPPRSPAYDYGYTF,once,.,TRBJ1-2,TRBV7-8
TGTGCCAGCAGTTATATGACGGGGAACACTGAAGCTTTCTTT,CASSYMTGNTEAFF,.,.,TRBJ1-1,TRBV6-2/TRBV6-3
TGTGCCAGCAGTGTAGGGGGTACTGGGGCCAACGTCCTGACTTTC,CASSVGGTGANVLTF,.,.,TRBJ2-6,TRBV2
TGTGCCAGCAGCTTAGGCGTGAACACCGGGGAGCTGTTTTTT,CASSLGVNTGELFF,.,.,TRBJ2-2,TRBV11-2
TGTGCCAGTACCCCAGTACTAGCGGGGGGCCAAGAGACCCAGTACTTC,CASTPVLAGGQETQYF,.,TRBD2,TRBJ2-5,TRBV19
TGTGCCAGCAGCGACGGGACAGAGTTTGAAAAACTGTTTTTT,CASSDGTEFEKLFF,.,TRBD1,TRBJ1-4,TRBV6-6